A selection of T cell receptor beta chains follows, all from one sample in a study of T cells in Graves' hyperthyroidism and ophthalmopathy. TCRdb re-analysed the multiplex PCR reads in MiXCR, keeping a single row per CDR3 protein. Of more than 500,000 distinct CDR3 sequences in the sample, 15% to 20% were seen once. The sequenced material came from blood. These receptors all come from a woman aged 25 to 39 with Graves' hyperthyroidism. The CDR3 runs from the conserved cysteine through the conserved F or W. Each record gives: D gene, V gene, clone size, J gene, CDR3 protein, CDR3 DNA. A D gene is named only where the DNA matches it firmly. A row's size may be missing; if present it is once, few, many or a size class.

d_gene: TRBD1; v_gene: TRBV2; abundance: many; j_gene: TRBJ1-6; CDR3aa: CASSGTGTVNSPLHF; CDR3nt: TGTGCCAGCAGTGGAACCGGGACAGTTAATTCACCCCTCCACTTT
d_gene: -; v_gene: TRBV12-3/TRBV12-4; abundance: many; j_gene: TRBJ2-7; CDR3aa: CASTRVGDVETYEQYF; CDR3nt: TGTGCCAGCACCCGCGTTGGAGACGTAGAAACCTACGAGCAGTACTTC
d_gene: TRBD1; v_gene: TRBV9; abundance: -; j_gene: TRBJ2-5; CDR3aa: CASSVGRGRKETHYF; CDR3nt: TGTGCCAGCAGCGTAGGAAGGGGGCGTAAAGAGACCCATTACTTC
d_gene: -; v_gene: TRBV12-3/TRBV12-4; abundance: many; j_gene: TRBJ1-2; CDR3aa: CASSLSDYRYYGYTF; CDR3nt: TGTGCCAGCAGTTTAAGTGACTATCGATACTATGGCTACACCTTC
d_gene: TRBD1; v_gene: TRBV5-1; abundance: -; j_gene: TRBJ1-2; CDR3aa: CARGQDRPFYGYTF; CDR3nt: TGCGCCAGAGGACAGGATAGACCTTTCTATGGCTACACCTTC
d_gene: -; v_gene: TRBV20-1; abundance: -; j_gene: TRBJ2-5; CDR3aa: CSASFGQGWGETQYF; CDR3nt: TGCAGTGCTAGTTTCGGGCAGGGATGGGGGGAGACCCAGTACTTC
d_gene: -; v_gene: TRBV3-1; abundance: many; j_gene: TRBJ1-1; CDR3aa: CASSPIGSGIMNTEAFF; CDR3nt: TGTGCCAGCAGCCCGATCGGCTCGGGGATCATGAACACTGAAGCTTTCTTT
d_gene: -; v_gene: TRBV20-1; abundance: few; j_gene: TRBJ1-2; CDR3aa: CSATYTSTPYYGYTF; CDR3nt: TGCAGTGCTACGTACACATCTACCCCCTACTATGGCTACACCTTC
d_gene: TRBD2; v_gene: TRBV28; abundance: -; j_gene: TRBJ2-1; CDR3aa: CASRGTSGPRGGNEQFF; CDR3nt: TGTGCCAGCAGGGGGACTAGCGGGCCGAGGGGGGGCAATGAGCAGTTCTTC
d_gene: TRBD2; v_gene: TRBV7-2; abundance: many; j_gene: TRBJ2-1; CDR3aa: CASSLGVGSGSNEQFF; CDR3nt: TGTGCCAGCAGCTTAGGCGTTGGTAGCGGGAGTAATGAGCAGTTCTTC
d_gene: -; v_gene: TRBV3-1; abundance: few; j_gene: TRBJ2-7; CDR3aa: CASSQVQSYEQYF; CDR3nt: TGTGCCAGCAGCCAAGTCCAGTCCTACGAGCAGTACTTC
d_gene: -; v_gene: TRBV28; abundance: many; j_gene: TRBJ1-1; CDR3aa: CASSKEYEAFF; CDR3nt: TGTGCCAGCAGTAAAGAATATGAAGCTTTCTTT
d_gene: TRBD1; v_gene: TRBV5-6; abundance: few; j_gene: TRBJ2-3; CDR3aa: CASSLTGTGKFGGKYF; CDR3nt: TGTGCCAGCAGCCTAACAGGGACAGGGAAGTTTGGTGGGAAGTATTTT
d_gene: TRBD1; v_gene: TRBV19; abundance: -; j_gene: TRBJ1-2; CDR3aa: CASGDRASNYGYTF; CDR3nt: TGTGCCAGCGGGGACAGAGCCTCTAACTATGGCTACACCTTC
d_gene: -; v_gene: TRBV28; abundance: many; j_gene: TRBJ2-1; CDR3aa: CASSSPATGYNEQFF; CDR3nt: TGTGCCAGCAGTTCCCCGGCTACTGGCTACAATGAGCAGTTCTTC
d_gene: TRBD1; v_gene: TRBV6-1; abundance: few; j_gene: TRBJ1-1; CDR3aa: CASLVDRAMNTEAFF; CDR3nt: TGTGCCAGCCTCGTAGACAGGGCCATGAACACTGAAGCTTTCTTT
d_gene: TRBD2; v_gene: TRBV6-1; abundance: few; j_gene: TRBJ2-7; CDR3aa: CASRSGRIYEQYF; CDR3nt: TGTGCCAGCCGTAGCGGGAGGATCTACGAGCAGTACTTC
d_gene: -; v_gene: TRBV30; abundance: many; j_gene: TRBJ1-3; CDR3aa: CAWSAFSGNTIYF; CDR3nt: TGTGCCTGGAGTGCCTTCTCTGGAAACACCATATATTTT
d_gene: -; v_gene: TRBV18; abundance: many; j_gene: TRBJ2-7; CDR3aa: CASSPTGTGEQYF; CDR3nt: TGTGCCAGCTCACCAACAGGGACGGGTGAGCAGTACTTC
d_gene: -; v_gene: TRBV5-6; abundance: -; j_gene: TRBJ1-3; CDR3aa: CASSLVKRRAGNTIYF; CDR3nt: TGTGCCAGCAGCTTAGTAAAGCGCAGGGCTGGAAACACCATATATTTT
d_gene: TRBD2; v_gene: TRBV11-3; abundance: -; j_gene: TRBJ2-5; CDR3aa: CASSLDELAGEETQYF; CDR3nt: TGTGCCAGCAGCTTAGATGAACTAGCGGGAGAAGAGACCCAGTACTTC
d_gene: TRBD1; v_gene: TRBV5-1; abundance: -; j_gene: TRBJ1-3; CDR3aa: CASSLSTGYSGNTIYF; CDR3nt: TGCGCCAGCAGCTTGTCGACAGGGTACTCTGGAAACACCATATATTTT
d_gene: -; v_gene: TRBV18; abundance: few; j_gene: TRBJ1-5; CDR3aa: CASSLTALRGNQPQHF; CDR3nt: TGTGCCAGCTCACTAACCGCCCTGCGCGGCAATCAGCCCCAGCATTTT
d_gene: TRBD2; v_gene: TRBV20-1; abundance: many; j_gene: TRBJ2-1; CDR3aa: CSARGLAGGNEQFF; CDR3nt: TGCAGTGCTAGAGGACTAGCGGGAGGCAATGAGCAGTTCTTC
d_gene: -; v_gene: TRBV30; abundance: -; j_gene: TRBJ2-7; CDR3aa: CAWSRQGNEQYF; CDR3nt: TGTGCCTGGAGCAGGCAAGGAAATGAGCAGTACTTC